This T cell receptor (beta chain) appears in the sequencing data of a study of control samples from healthy donors and cancer patients. TCRdb's copy holds only in-frame clones and misses some; the assay was immunoSEQ multiplex PCR. The sample yields about 95,000 clones, approximately 89% seen once. The CDR3 has 14 residues. Germline V gene sequence: CDR1 SEHNR, CDR2 FQNEAQ (reference sequence). Trimming shortened V by 7 bases and J by 7 bases, and 19 bases separated the two germline ends. The sample was blood. The receptor's source is a woman under 40 in good health. This chain uses TRBV7-9 with TRBJ1-2, with D tentatively TRBD1 (5 bases). As DNA, the CDR3 is TGTGCCAGCATCCAGACAGCCTCGGGGGGTGGCTACACCTTC. Encoded protein: CASIQTASGGGYTF.